The clone carrying this T cell receptor beta chain has ten or more counts. Its antigen remains unknown. Each CDR3 protein is one row after TCRdb ran MiXCR on the multiplex PCR reads. The sample shows some 130,000 distinct CDR3 sequences, 20% of them seen only once. The sample belongs to a study of breast tumors, draining lymph nodes, adjacent tissues. General study findings and limits: Most tumor T cells seemingly derive from lymph node, then expand in tumor. Tumor and nontumor repertoires were significantly more similar in luminal-like than in basal-like breast cancer. Tumors had less TCR diversity than lymph nodes, more than nontumor tissue. Data only fit, rather than demonstrated, lymph node origin of most tumor T cells.

Breast cancer patients provided tissue from their axillary draining lymph nodes. The germline V gene has CDR1 DFQATT and CDR2 SNEGSKA (reference sequence). The trim removed 5 bases at V and 6 bases at J, leaving 5 bases unmatched. This CDR3 is 13 amino acids long. The gene calls are TRBV20-1 and TRBJ2-1, with 9 bases aligning to TRBD2. The sequenced sample was axillary lymph node tissue. The clonotype was recovered from a female donor with breast cancer. Some clones in this sample may be carry-over from other donors' samples. CDR3 nucleotides: TGCAGTGCTCCCGGGACTAGCTTCAATGAGCAGTTCTTC. Its protein product is CSAPGTSFNEQFF.